The 12 T cell receptor beta chains listed next were all sequenced from one sample in a study of T-cell memory formation after mild COVID-19. TCRdb reanalysed the 5' RACE reads using MiXCR and keeps one entry per CDR3 protein. The sample contains 350,000 to 450,000 distinct CDR3 sequences, 20% to 25% of which appear only once. The sample was PBMCs or a T cell subset sorted from them (not recorded which). The receptors were sampled from an adult woman who had mild COVID-19 (a few samples of this study predate the infection). Cell type and time point are not known.

This clonotype was picked up a small number of times. The V call is TRBV5-1, the J call TRBJ2-1; 15 nucleotides agree with TRBD2. J gave up 5 bases and V 6 bases, and 9 bases lay outside the gene matches. The CDR3 consists of 17 residues. CDR1 and CDR2 from the germline V gene are SGHRS and YFSETQ. CDR3 amino acids: CASNPGLAGGINNEQFF. The CDR3, as DNA: TGCGCCAGCAACCCGGGACTAGCGGGGGGCATAAACAATGAGCAGTTCTTC.

This clonotype was seen at least ten times. The chain links TRBV7-6 to TRBJ2-3; 7 nucleotides agree with TRBD2. V dropped 2 bases and J dropped 0; count of bases not matched to a gene: 11. CDR3 size: 18 residues. Germline V gives CDR1 SGHVS, CDR2 FNYEAQ. The CDR3 DNA follows: TGTGCCAGCAGCTTATACCCCTCGAGCGGGGAGAGCACAGATACGCAGTATTTT. It specifies CASSLYPSSGESTDTQYF.

This clonotype was counted a few times. The chain links TRBV7-2 to TRBJ2-7, with 9 bases lining up with TRBD1. The junction had 12 bases not matched to a gene; V was cut back by 2 bases and J by 7 bases. CDR1 and CDR2 (germline): SGHTA, FQGNSA. This CDR3 spans 16 amino acids. CDR3 sequence reads: CASSLLGQGFFGEQYF. The CDR3, as DNA: TGTGCCAGCAGCTTATTGGGACAGGGCTTCTTCGGAGAGCAGTACTTC.

This chain joins TRBV29-1 and TRBJ1-4; tentatively, D is TRBD1 (5 bases). The CDR3 is 12 amino acids. Between the trimmed V and J ends, which lost 4 bases and 7 bases, there was a span of 10 bases. Per germline, CDR1 SQVTM and CDR2 ANQGSEA. CDR3 nucleotide sequence: TGCAGCGTTGGTTACGGGGGTGAAAAACTGTTTTTT. This sequence encodes CSVGYGGEKLFF.

This chain connects TRBV7-9 to TRBJ1-1, with D unresolved. The ends were cut back, 4 bases at V and 4 bases at J, with 10 bases in the middle. This CDR3 has 13 amino acids. Germline lookup yields CDR1 SEHNR and CDR2 FQNEAQ (reference sequence). This CDR3 reads CASSSERVTEAFF. CDR3 bases: TGTGCCAGCAGCTCCGAGCGGGTCACTGAAGCTTTCTTT.

The V gene is TRBV5-4, the J gene TRBJ2-7; 9 nucleotides agree with TRBD1. Per germline, CDR1 SGHNT and CDR2 YYREEE (reference sequence). Losses at the gene ends were 4 bases for V and 6 bases for J; bases not matched to a gene: 5. This CDR3 spans 13 amino acids. CDR3 sequence (DNA): TGTGCCAGCAGCCGGGACAGGGTGGGCGAGCAGTACTTC. Its protein is CASSRDRVGEQYF.

The CDR3, as DNA: TGCGCCAGCAGCCTCGGACAGGGGCCCACCACCGGGGAGCTGTTTTTT. Translation gives CASSLGQGPTTGELFF. The chain has TRBV4-1 and TRBJ2-2; 9 positions match TRBD1. The germline gives CDR1 MGHRA, CDR2 YSYEKL. CDR3 length: 16 residues. Germline trimming cut 4 bases from V and 4 bases from J; bases unmatched to any gene: 7.

In nucleotides, the CDR3 is TGTGCCAGCCAACCTGCGGGCAATCAGCCCCAGCATTTT. Translation: CASQPAGNQPQHF. The chain links TRBV7-9 to TRBJ1-5, with D unresolved. Germline CDR1 is SEHNR and CDR2 is FQNEAQ (reference sequence). The CDR3 sequence is 13 residues long. Trimming cost V 8 bases and J 2 bases, with 10 bases left between them.

The V and J genes are TRBV5-5 and TRBJ1-2; a weak D match, TRBD1 (5 bases). CDR1 and CDR2 (germline): SGHKS, YYEKEE (reference sequence). This CDR3 has 14 amino acids. The V gene lost 6 bases and the J gene lost 4 bases, with 16 bases spanning the gap. CDR3 in DNA: TGTGCCAGCATCCGGAGGGGAGGAACCTATGGCTACACCTTC. Translating it yields CASIRRGGTYGYTF.

The chain uses TRBV6-5 and TRBJ1-5; D not resolved. The CDR3 length is 14 residues. The V end was cut by 8 bases, the J end by 2 bases, with 13 bases between. Looked up from germline, CDR1 is MNHEY and CDR2 is SVGAGI. The CDR3 spells CASQAGFGNQPQHF. The CDR3, as DNA: TGTGCCAGCCAGGCGGGGTTCGGCAATCAGCCCCAGCATTTT.

This clonotype turned up a few times. The V call is TRBV20-1, the J call TRBJ2-3; the D is unclear. There are 11 residues in the CDR3. Germline V lookup: CDR1 DFQATT, CDR2 SNEGSKA (reference sequence). Trimming cost V 4 bases and J 5 bases, with 7 bases left between them. The DNA for the CDR3 is TGCAGTGCTAAAAGACAAGATACGCAGTATTTT. It yields the protein CSAKRQDTQYF.

The chain links TRBV5-1 to TRBJ2-7; TRBD1 aligns across 12 bases. The V gene end was trimmed by 4 bases and the J gene end by 1 base; junction bases not matched to a gene: 15. CDR1 SGHRS and CDR2 YFSETQ come from the germline V gene. This CDR3 has 19 amino acids. This CDR3 is CASSANRDRGRIGSYEQYF. DNA of the CDR3: TGCGCCAGCAGCGCAAACCGGGACAGGGGGCGCATCGGTTCCTACGAGCAGTACTTC.